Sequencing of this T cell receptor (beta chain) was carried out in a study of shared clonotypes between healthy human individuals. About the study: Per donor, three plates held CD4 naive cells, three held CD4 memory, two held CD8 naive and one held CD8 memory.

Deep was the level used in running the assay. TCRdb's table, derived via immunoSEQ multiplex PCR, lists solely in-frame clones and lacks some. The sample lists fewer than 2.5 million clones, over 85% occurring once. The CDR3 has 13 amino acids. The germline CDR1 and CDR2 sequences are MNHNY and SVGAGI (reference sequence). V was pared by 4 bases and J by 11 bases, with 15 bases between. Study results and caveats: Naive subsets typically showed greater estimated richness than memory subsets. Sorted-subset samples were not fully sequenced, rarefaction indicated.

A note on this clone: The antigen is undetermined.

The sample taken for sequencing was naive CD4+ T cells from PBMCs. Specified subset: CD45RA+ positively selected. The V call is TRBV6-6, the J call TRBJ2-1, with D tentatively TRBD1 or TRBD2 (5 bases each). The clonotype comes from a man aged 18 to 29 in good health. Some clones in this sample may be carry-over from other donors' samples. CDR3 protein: CASSSRDARQQFF. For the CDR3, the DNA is TGTGCCAGCAGTTCTCGGGACGCCCGCCAGCAGTTCTTC.